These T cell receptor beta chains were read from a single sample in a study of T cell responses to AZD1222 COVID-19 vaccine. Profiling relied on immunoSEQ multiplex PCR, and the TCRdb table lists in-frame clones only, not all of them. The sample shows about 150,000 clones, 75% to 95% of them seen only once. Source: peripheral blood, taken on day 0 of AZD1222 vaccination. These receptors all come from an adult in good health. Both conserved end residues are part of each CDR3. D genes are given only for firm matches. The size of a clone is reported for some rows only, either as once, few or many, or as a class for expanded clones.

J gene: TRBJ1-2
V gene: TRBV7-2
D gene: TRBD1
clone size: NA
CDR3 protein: CASSVTGGALYGYTF
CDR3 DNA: TGTGCCAGCAGCGTTACAGGGGGCGCCCTATATGGCTACACCTTC

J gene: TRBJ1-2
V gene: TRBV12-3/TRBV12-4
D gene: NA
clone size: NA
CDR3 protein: CASSLGGFGYTF
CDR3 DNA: TGTGCCAGCAGTTTAGGAGGGTTTGGCTACACCTTC

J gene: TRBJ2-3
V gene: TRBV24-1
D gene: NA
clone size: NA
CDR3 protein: CATSGGPKTDTQYF
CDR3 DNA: TGTGCCACCAGTGGGGGGCCGAAGACAGATACGCAGTATTTT

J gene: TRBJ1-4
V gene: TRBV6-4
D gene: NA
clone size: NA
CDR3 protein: CASSRGSRAEKLFF
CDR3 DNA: TGTGCCAGCAGCCGGGGGTCCAGGGCTGAAAAACTGTTTTTT

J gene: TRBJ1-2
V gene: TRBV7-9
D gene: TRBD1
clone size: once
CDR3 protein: CASSSGQGFHGYTF
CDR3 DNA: TGTGCCAGCAGCTCTGGACAGGGGTTCCATGGCTACACCTTC

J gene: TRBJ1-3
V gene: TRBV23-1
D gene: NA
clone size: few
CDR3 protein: CASSHFEGSGNTIYF
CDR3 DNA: TGCGCCAGCAGTCACTTCGAGGGGTCTGGAAACACCATATATTTT

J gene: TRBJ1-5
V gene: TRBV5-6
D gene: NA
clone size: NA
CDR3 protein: CASSLGSGGYYNQPQHF
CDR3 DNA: TGTGCCAGCAGCTTGGGATCTGGGGGGTATTACAATCAGCCCCAGCATTTT

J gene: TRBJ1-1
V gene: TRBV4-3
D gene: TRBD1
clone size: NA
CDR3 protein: CASSQEERWAQGDTEAFF
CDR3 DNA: TGCGCCAGCAGCCAAGAGGAGCGGTGGGCCCAGGGGGACACTGAAGCTTTCTTT

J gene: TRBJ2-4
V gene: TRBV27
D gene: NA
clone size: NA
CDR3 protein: CASSYFPKRSFPKGDTENIQYF
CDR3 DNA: TGTGCCAGCAGTTACTTCCCCAAGCGGAGTTTCCCGAAGGGGGACACGGAAAACATTCAGTACTTC

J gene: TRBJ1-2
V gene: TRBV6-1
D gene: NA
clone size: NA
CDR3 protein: CASSEVETGLYGYTF
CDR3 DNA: TGTGCCAGCAGTGAAGTGGAAACAGGGCTATATGGCTACACCTTC

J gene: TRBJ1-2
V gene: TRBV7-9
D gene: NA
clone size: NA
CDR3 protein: CASARLSYGYTF
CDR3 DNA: TGTGCCAGCGCGAGACTTAGCTATGGCTACACCTTC

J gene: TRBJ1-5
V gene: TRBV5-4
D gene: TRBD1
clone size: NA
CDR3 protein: CASSPDRANQPQHF
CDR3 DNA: TGTGCCAGCAGCCCGGACAGGGCCAATCAGCCCCAGCATTTT

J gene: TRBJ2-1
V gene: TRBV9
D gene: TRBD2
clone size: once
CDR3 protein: CASSVLTRAGATNEQFF
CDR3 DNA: TGTGCCAGCAGCGTTTTGACACGAGCGGGGGCGACAAATGAGCAGTTCTTC

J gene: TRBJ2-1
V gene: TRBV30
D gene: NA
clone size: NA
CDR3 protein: CAWTRTSSYNEQFF
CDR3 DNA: TGTGCCTGGACCCGGACCAGCTCCTACAATGAGCAGTTCTTC

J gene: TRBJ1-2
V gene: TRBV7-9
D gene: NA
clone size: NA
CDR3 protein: CASSLVWGENGYTF
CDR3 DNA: TGTGCCAGCAGCTTAGTATGGGGGGAGAATGGCTACACCTTC

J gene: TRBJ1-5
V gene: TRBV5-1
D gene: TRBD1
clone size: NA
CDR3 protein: CASIPKGQGELEQPQHF
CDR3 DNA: TGCGCCAGCATACCGAAGGGACAGGGGGAGTTGGAACAGCCCCAGCATTTT

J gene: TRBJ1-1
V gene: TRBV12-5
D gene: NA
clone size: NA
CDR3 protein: CASGLVPLNTEAFF
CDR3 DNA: TGTGCTAGTGGTTTGGTACCTTTGAACACTGAAGCTTTCTTT

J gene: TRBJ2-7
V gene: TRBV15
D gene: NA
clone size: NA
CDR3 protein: CATGPQAGEQYF
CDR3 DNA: TGTGCCACCGGCCCCCAGGCGGGCGAGCAGTACTTC

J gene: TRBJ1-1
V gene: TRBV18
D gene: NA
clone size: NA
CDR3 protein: CASSPLSLGTGNGVEAFF
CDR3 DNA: TGTGCCAGCTCACCATTGTCTCTAGGTACAGGGAATGGTGTTGAAGCTTTCTTT

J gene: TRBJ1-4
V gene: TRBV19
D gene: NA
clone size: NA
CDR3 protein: CASSIVRGDEKLFF
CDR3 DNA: TGTGCCAGTAGTATAGTAAGGGGCGATGAAAAACTGTTTTTT

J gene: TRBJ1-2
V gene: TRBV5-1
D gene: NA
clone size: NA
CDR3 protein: CASSPNTGQGYTF
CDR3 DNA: TGCGCCAGCAGCCCTAATACAGGGCAAGGCTACACCTTC

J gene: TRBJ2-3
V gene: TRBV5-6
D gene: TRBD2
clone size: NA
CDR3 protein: CASSIWLAGDGEDTQYF
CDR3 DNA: TGTGCCAGCAGCATATGGTTAGCGGGAGACGGCGAAGATACGCAGTATTTT

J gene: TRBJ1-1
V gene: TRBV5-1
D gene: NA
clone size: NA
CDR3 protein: CASSFSREKEAFF
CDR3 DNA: TGCGCCAGCAGCTTTTCGAGGGAGAAGGAAGCTTTCTTT

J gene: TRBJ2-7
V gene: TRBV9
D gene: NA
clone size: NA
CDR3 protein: CASSPRLAELSSNYEQYF
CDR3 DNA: TGTGCCAGCAGCCCCCGTTTAGCGGAGCTGTCCTCGAATTACGAGCAGTACTTC

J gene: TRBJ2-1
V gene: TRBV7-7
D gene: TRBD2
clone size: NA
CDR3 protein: CASSFERGVNNEQFF
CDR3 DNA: TGTGCCAGCAGCTTCGAGCGGGGGGTCAACAATGAGCAGTTCTTC

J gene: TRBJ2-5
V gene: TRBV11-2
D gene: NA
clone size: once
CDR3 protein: CASSWMGIQETQYF
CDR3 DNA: TGTGCCAGCAGCTGGATGGGAATACAAGAGACCCAGTACTTC

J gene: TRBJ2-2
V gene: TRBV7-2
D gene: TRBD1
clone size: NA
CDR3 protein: CASSFRQGNTGELFF
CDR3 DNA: TGTGCCAGCAGCTTCCGACAGGGGAACACCGGGGAGCTGTTTTTT